This T cell receptor beta chain was sequenced for a study of T cell repertoires in cytomegalovirus infection. Study outcomes and limitations: CMV-specific TCR beta clonotypes restricted by HLA-C dominated the ex vivo response.

This CDR3 spans 14 amino acids. Trimming cost V 1 base and J 1 base, with 7 bases left between them. TCRdb used MiXCR to reprocess the reads, holding one entry per CDR3 protein. This repertoire shows hundreds of thousands of distinct CDR3 sequences, roughly 15% found once; its top ten account for 12%. This clonotype was picked up many times. Its antigen is as yet unknown. The specimen was PBMCs. This receptor was obtained from a human donor in good health (CMV status not recorded). Some clones in this sample may be carry-over from other donors' samples. The rearrangement joins TRBV12-3 or TRBV12-4 to TRBJ2-5; the D is unclear. The DNA of the CDR3 is TGTGCCAGCAGTTTAGGGCAGCGCCAAGAGACCCAGTACTTC. It yields the protein CASSLGQRQETQYF.